This record covers a single T cell receptor beta chain. Its antigen is not identified. The data stem from a study of beta chain features in type 1 diabetes. Germline values: CDR1 SGHRS, CDR2 YFSETQ. V was pared by 0 bases and J by 2 bases, with 6 bases between. This CDR3 region has 13 residues. Expressed TCRB transcripts got sequenced, as all isolated RNA was reverse transcribed. Assay used: immunoSEQ multiplex PCR; TCRdb lists only in-frame clones, some missing. Counted here are 150,000 to 200,000 clones, roughly 59% occurring once; the ten biggest clones make up around 0.096%. Study-wide results and limits: Across all four CD4+ subsets, people with type 1 diabetes showed modestly shorter TCRB CDR3s.

This TCR derives from a man between 25 and 39 years old with type 1 diabetes. Sequenced: naive CD4+ T cells from blood. The chain has TRBV5-1 and TRBJ2-7, with no clear D. Here the CDR3 reads CASSLGAAYEQYF. In DNA form, the CDR3 reads TGCGCCAGCAGCTTGGGCGCGGCCTACGAGCAGTACTTC.